These 30 T cell receptor beta chains originate from one sample sequenced in a study of blood T cell repertoires in COVID-19. TCRdb's copy holds only in-frame clones and misses some; the assay was immunoSEQ multiplex PCR. Of about 240,000 clones in the sample, about 82% were seen once. The specimen sequenced was peripheral blood. The receptor source for this set is an older man with acute or convalescent COVID-19.

The V gene is TRBV25-1, the J gene TRBJ1-2; D is undetermined. CDR3 length: 13 amino acids. V was cut by 6 bases and J by 0 bases, with 8 bases left in between. Germline V gene sequence: CDR1 MGHDK, CDR2 SYGVNS. The CDR3 DNA follows: TGTGCCAGCAGCCGGGAAACTAACTATGGCTACACCTTC. Its protein is CASSRETNYGYTF.

The chain recombines TRBV2 with TRBJ2-7; D might be TRBD1 (6 bases). V was pared by 7 bases and J by 2 bases, with 12 bases between. The CDR3 extends over 13 amino acids. The germline CDR1 and CDR2 sequences are SNHLY and FYNNEI. In DNA form, the CDR3 reads TGTGCCAGCACTAGGGACACCGCCTACGAGCAGTACTTC. It codes for CASTRDTAYEQYF.

The V and J genes are TRBV28 and TRBJ1-4, with 8 bases matching TRBD1. In germline, CDR1 is MDHEN, CDR2 SYDVKM. After removal of 4 bases from V and 8 bases from J, the junction contained 18 bases not matched to a gene. CDR3 size: 18 residues. The CDR3 sequence: CASSSSGQGGWEGEKLFF. The CDR3 DNA is TGTGCCAGCAGTTCTTCCGGACAGGGAGGTTGGGAGGGGGAAAAACTGTTTTTT.

This chain connects TRBV5-6 to TRBJ1-6; no clear D gene. Germline CDR1 is SGHDT and CDR2 is YYEEEE. V was clipped by 2 bases and J by 0 bases, with 12 bases between them. CDR3 size: 17 residues. The CDR3 reads CASSFYRESSYNSPLHF. The CDR3 DNA follows: TGTGCCAGCAGCTTTTATCGGGAGAGCTCCTATAATTCACCCCTCCACTTT.

This clone was counted a single time. This chain links TRBV2 with TRBJ1-2, with D unclear. V was trimmed by 4 bases and J by 5 bases, leaving 11 bases between them. The CDR3 loop spans 13 amino acids. Germline-derived CDR1 and CDR2 are SNHLY and FYNNEI. CDR3 amino acids: CASSAWESYGYTF. Here the CDR3 DNA reads TGTGCCAGCAGTGCGTGGGAGTCTTATGGCTACACCTTC.

The gene calls are TRBV6-2 or TRBV6-3 and TRBJ2-7, with 8 bases lining up with TRBD2. Germline lookup yields CDR1 MNHEY and CDR2 SVGEGT. The CDR3 sequence is 13 residues long. J was trimmed by 6 bases and V by 6 bases; bases with no gene match: 7. In nucleotides, the CDR3 is TGTGCCAGCAGCTTAGCGGGAAGAAGCGAGCAGTACTTC. Translating gives CASSLAGRSEQYF.

This chain uses TRBV7-2 with TRBJ1-2, with D possibly TRBD1 on 6 matching bases. Per the germline V gene, CDR1 is SGHTA and CDR2 is FQGNSA. The V gene lost 1 base and the J gene lost 0 bases, with 18 bases spanning the gap. This CDR3 has 18 residues. The CDR3 sequence: CASSLVGDIPQANYGYTF. For the CDR3, the DNA is TGTGCCAGCAGCTTAGTAGGGGACATCCCCCAAGCTAACTATGGCTACACCTTC. Variable domain in full (rest from reference TRBV7-2 and TRBJ1-2): GAGVSQSPSNKVTEKGKDVELRCDPISGHTALYWYRQSLGQGLEFLIYFQGNSAPDKSGLPSDRFSAERTGGSVSTLTIQRTQQEDSAVYLCASSLVGDIPQANYGYTFGSGTRLTVV.

In the case of this clone: The sample carries other DNA sequences with the same CDR3. The rearrangement uses TRBV6-5 and TRBJ1-1; TRBD1 is a possible D gene (5 bases). CDR1 is MNHEY and CDR2 is SVGAGI in the germline V gene. V was clipped by 3 bases and J by 0 bases, with 8 bases between them. The CDR3 is made up of 14 amino acids. CDR3 amino acids: CASSYSGLNTEAFF. The CDR3 nucleotides read TGTGCCAGCAGTTATTCAGGGTTGAACACTGAAGCTTTCTTT.

The sample holds a few counts of this clone. The chain carries TRBV6-4 and TRBJ1-1; 7 nucleotides match TRBD1. V shed 6 bases, J shed 1 base, and the junction held 5 bases outside the gene matches. Per germline, CDR1 MRHNA and CDR2 SNTAGT. CDR3 size: 14 residues. CDR3 amino acids: CASREQGTNTEAFF. For the CDR3, the DNA is TGTGCCAGCAGAGAACAGGGGACGAACACTGAAGCTTTCTTT.

This clone was recorded only once. This chain joins TRBV7-2 and TRBJ1-5; D unresolved. V lost 3 bases and J lost 1, with 10 bases in between. The CDR3 runs 15 residues. CDR1 is SGHTA, CDR2 FQGNSA, per germline. The CDR3 sequence: CASSLALASNQPQHF. The CDR3 nucleotides read TGTGCCAGCAGCTTGGCCCTTGCAAGCAATCAGCCCCAGCATTTT.

This chain joins TRBV18 and TRBJ2-2; 11 nucleotides match TRBD1. J lost 6 bases, V lost 5 bases, and 8 bases had no gene match. The V gene's germline CDR1 is KGHSH and CDR2 LQKENI. The CDR3 is 16 amino acids. This CDR3 reads CASSANGQGAAGELFF. The CDR3 DNA reads TGTGCCAGCTCAGCTAACGGACAGGGGGCCGCCGGGGAGCTGTTTTTT.

This chain joins TRBV7-2 and TRBJ1-2, with TRBD1 matching over 9 bases. V trimming: 3 bases; J trimming: 5 bases; junction bases outside the gene matches: 4. The CDR3 is made up of 14 amino acids. Germline CDR1 and CDR2: SGHTA and FQGNSA. The CDR3 region is CASSLGQGLYGYTF. Written as DNA, the CDR3 is TGTGCCAGCAGCTTGGGACAGGGTTTGTATGGCTACACCTTC.

The J gene is TRBJ1-4, the V gene TRBV19; 7 nucleotides match TRBD1. This CDR3 region has 14 residues. Trimming at V came to 7 bases and at J to 5 bases, leaving 7 bases not matched to a gene. CDR1 and CDR2 (germline): LNHDA, SQIVND (reference sequence). The CDR3 spells CASILGQENEKLFF. The CDR3 nucleotides are TGTGCCAGTATTTTAGGACAGGAGAATGAAAAACTGTTTTTT.

The V call is TRBV19, the J call TRBJ1-1; a possible D gene is TRBD1 (5 bases). The CDR3 sequence is 16 residues long. The germline gives CDR1 LNHDA, CDR2 SQIVND (reference sequence). Deletions cut 3 bases from V and 1 base from J, with 15 bases between. Here the CDR3 reads CASSIKKAGGNTEAFF. Written as DNA, the CDR3 is TGTGCCAGTAGTATCAAAAAGGCCGGGGGGAACACTGAAGCTTTCTTT.

There are a few counts of this clone. The CDR3 spells CASSLVRTGEGYTF. CDR3 sequence (DNA): TGTGCCAGCAGCTTGGTTCGGACAGGGGAAGGCTACACCTTC. The gene calls are TRBV5-6 and TRBJ1-2, with 9 bases fitting TRBD1. The V and J ends lost 0 bases and 8 bases, in that order; junction bases with no gene match: 5. CDR1 and CDR2 from the germline V gene are SGHDT and YYEEEE. This CDR3 has 14 amino acids.

The chain carries TRBV6-8 and TRBJ2-2; 8 bases are a match to TRBD1. CDR1 is MNHGY and CDR2 is SAAAGT in the germline V gene. The CDR3 is made up of 17 amino acids. V shed 7 bases, J shed 6 bases, and the junction held 16 bases outside the gene matches. The CDR3 spells CASTPIPGQVMAGELFF. Here the CDR3 DNA reads TGTGCCAGCACCCCGATTCCGGGACAGGTAATGGCCGGGGAGCTGTTTTTT.

This clone has just one count. The V and J genes are TRBV5-4 and TRBJ1-6; a weak D match, TRBD1 (5 bases). CDR1 is SGHNT, CDR2 YYREEE, per germline (reference sequence). V gave up 0 bases and J gave up 4 bases, with 8 bases separating them. There are 15 residues in the CDR3. This CDR3 reads CASSLVGRYNSPLHF. CDR3 sequence (DNA): TGTGCCAGCAGCTTGGTGGGGCGGTATAATTCACCCCTCCACTTT.

The chain uses TRBV20-1 and TRBJ2-7, with TRBD1 identical over 9 bases. V lost 7 bases, J lost 6 bases, and 4 bases stayed unmatched. The germline V gene encodes CDR1 DFQATT and CDR2 SNEGSKA (reference sequence). This CDR3 contains 11 residues. The CDR3, as DNA: TGCAGTGGGACAGGGGAAGGCGAGCAGTACTTC. Protein: CSGTGEGEQYF.

The V gene is TRBV7-8, the J gene TRBJ1-4, with unresolved D. The CDR3 extends over 14 amino acids. Deletions cut 2 bases from V and 5 bases from J, with 9 bases between. Germline CDR1 and CDR2: SGHVS and FQNEAQ. This CDR3 is CASSLNTVNEKLFF. Here the CDR3 DNA reads TGTGCCAGCAGCTTAAATACAGTAAATGAAAAACTGTTTTTT. Full variable domain (rest looked up from reference TRBV7-8 and TRBJ1-4): GAGVSQSPRYKVAKRGQDVALRCDPISGHVSLFWYQQALGQGPEFLTYFQNEAQLDKSGLPSDRFFAERPEGSVSTLKIQRTQQEDSAVYLCASSLNTVNEKLFFGSGTQLSVL.

The chain couples TRBV10-1 to TRBJ2-5, with a weak D call TRBD1 (6 bases). This CDR3 region has 13 residues. V lost 4 bases and J lost 4, with 10 bases in between. Germline CDR1 and CDR2: WNHNN and SYGVQD (reference sequence). The CDR3 nucleotides are TGCGCCAGCAGTGTTGGCAGGGGAGAGACCCAGTACTTC. Translating it yields CASSVGRGETQYF.

The chain has TRBV6-6 and TRBJ1-5; D is unresolved. Between the trimmed V and J ends, which lost 2 bases and 1 base, there was a span of 6 bases. Germline V gives CDR1 MNHNY, CDR2 SVGAGI (reference sequence). This CDR3 region has 14 residues. The CDR3 here is CASSYGHSNQPQHF. In nucleotides, the CDR3 is TGTGCCAGCAGTTACGGGCACAGCAATCAGCCCCAGCATTTT.

This clone has a single count. This chain connects TRBV5-8 to TRBJ1-2; TRBD1 agrees at 9 bases. The CDR3 totals 14 residues. Germline-derived CDR1 and CDR2 are SGHTS and YDEGEE. V shed 6 bases, J shed 3 bases, and the junction held 6 bases outside the gene matches. CDR3 bases: TGTGCCAGCACCTCCCGACAGGGGGACTATGGCTACACCTTC. It encodes CASTSRQGDYGYTF. Full variable domain (rest looked up from reference TRBV5-8 and TRBJ1-2): EAGVTQSPTHLIKTRGQQATLRCSPISGHTSVYWYQQALGLGLQFLLWYDEGEERNRGNFPPRFSGRQFPNYSSELNVNALELEDSALYLCASTSRQGDYGYTFGSGTRLTVV.

The genes are TRBV5-1 and TRBJ2-1; 7 bases map to TRBD2. CDR1 is SGHRS, CDR2 YFSETQ, per germline. V gave up 0 bases and J gave up 1 base; unmatched junction bases: 7. The CDR3 has 17 residues. CDR3 amino acids: CASSLVAGVSSYNEQFF. Here the CDR3 DNA reads TGCGCCAGCAGCTTGGTCGCGGGGGTTAGTTCCTACAATGAGCAGTTCTTC.

The chain employs TRBV5-6 and TRBJ2-2; D unresolved. The germline gives CDR1 SGHDT, CDR2 YYEEEE. The CDR3 runs to 12 residues. Deletions cut 0 bases from V and 7 bases from J, with 4 bases between. The CDR3 region has the DNA TGTGCCAGCAGCTTGGCTAGCGGGGAGCTGTTTTTT. It codes for CASSLASGELFF.

This chain connects TRBV3-1 (or the pseudogene TRBV3-2) to TRBJ1-6; the match to TRBD1 covers 7 bases. Germline-derived CDR1 and CDR2 are LGHDT and YNNKEL (reference sequence). This CDR3 has 16 amino acids. V was pared by 6 bases and J by 2 bases, with 7 bases of the junction left unmatched. DNA for the CDR3: TGTGCCAGCAGGTCACAGGGGATGGCCTATAATTCACCCCTCCACTTT. It codes for CASRSQGMAYNSPLHF.

In this sample, this clone turned up once. The chain links TRBV19 to TRBJ2-1; TRBD2 agrees at 11 bases. The CDR3 length is 15 residues. The J segment lost 5 bases and the V segment lost 4 bases, leaving 4 bases of the junction unmatched. CDR1 and CDR2 from the germline V gene are LNHDA and SQIVND (reference sequence). The CDR3 DNA sequence: TGTGCCAGTAGTAAAGGGACTAGCGGAAACAATGAGCAGTTCTTC. Translated, it gives CASSKGTSGNNEQFF.

The chain is built from TRBV12-3 or TRBV12-4 and TRBJ2-7, with D possibly matching TRBD1 (6 bases). The CDR3 is made up of 13 amino acids. Deletions cut 5 bases from V and 6 bases from J, with 14 bases between. The CDR3 spells CASSATGSGEQYF. The CDR3 DNA is TGTGCCAGCAGTGCAACAGGGTCGGGCGAGCAGTACTTC.

The chain is built from TRBV19 and TRBJ1-5, with D perhaps TRBD1 (6 bases). Germline V gene lookup returns CDR1 LNHDA and CDR2 SQIVND (reference sequence). Trimming removed 6 bases from V and 5 bases from J, with 14 bases in between. The CDR3 spans 14 residues. CDR3 protein: CASSRLDSDQPQHF. CDR3 nucleotide sequence: TGTGCCAGTAGCCGTTTGGACAGCGATCAGCCCCAGCATTTT.

This rearrangement joins TRBV18 to TRBJ1-2, with D possibly matching TRBD1 (6 bases). The length of the CDR3 is 13 residues. V shed 2 bases and J shed 8 bases, with 12 bases lying between them. Germline CDR1 and CDR2: KGHSH and LQKENI. The CDR3 DNA follows: TGTGCCAGCTCACCAACAGGGATTGGAGGCTACACCTTC. It encodes CASSPTGIGGYTF.

This clone has more than one count but fewer than ten. DNA for the CDR3: TGTGCCAGCAGACGCCCGGGGGATTATGAGCAGTTCTTC. Residues: CASRRPGDYEQFF. The chain joins TRBV12-3 or TRBV12-4 to TRBJ2-1; tentative D call: TRBD2 (6 bases). V shed 6 bases and J shed 8 bases, with 14 bases lying between them. CDR3 length equals 13 residues.